What follows describes a single T cell receptor (beta chain). What antigen it recognizes has not been identified. Nothing much larger sits one base from this clone, and base qualities are not available. This sample was included in a study of siplizumab effects on memory and regulatory T cells (dated by TCRdb to between 2019 and 2020). With respect to the entire study: The effect of the anti-CD2 antibody siplizumab on alloreactive T-cell subsets was examined in allogeneic mixed lymphocyte reactions constructed from human PBMCs. The study at large found these results: The suppressive function of proliferating Tregs from siplizumab cultures was not functionally confirmed. Sequences below about 10^-5 frequency were poorly captured, so only a minor fraction of alloreactive clones could be mapped to unstimulated subsets. Among mappable alloreactive CD4+ clones, an average Treg-derived fraction of 68.8% was observed with siplizumab, compared with roughly 25% in control reactions. The cumulative frequency of alloreactive sequences traceable to unstimulated CD4+ memory T cells was significantly reduced by siplizumab. Compared with memory T cells, unstimulated naive T cells appeared more diverse, and naive cells seemed to make a substantial contribution to the alloresponse. For roughly 75-97% of proliferating CD4+ or CD8+ clones, no naive or memory phenotype could be assigned.

The library was made by the immunoSEQ multiplex PCR assay. Approximately 100,000 TCR templates per sample were assayed on the deep sequencing platform. Genomic DNA extracted from sorted T cells was used for TCRbeta CDR3 sequencing. As for the original processing: The R programming language was used for clonal analysis of TCRbeta CDR3 data. Alloreactive CD4+ and CD8+ clones were defined by comparing unstimulated samples with post-reaction CFSE-low samples. Regulatory or non-regulatory origin was assigned to alloreactive CD4+ clones by matching of sequences to sorted unstimulated Treg and non-Treg repertoires. TCRdb provides this immuneACCESS table in a form limited to in-frame rearrangements. Some clones are lacking; in checked studies, under half of them reflect an unresolved V gene, and why the rest are absent is not known. D and trimming were read from the DNA, whereas the V and J calls and clone size are those reported in that table. A total of 100,000 to 120,000 clones appear in this sample, over 85% of them only once. 1% to 1.5% of the sample lies in the top ten.

Sorted unstimulated T cells and proliferating T cells recovered from mixed lymphocyte reactions were subjected to TCRbeta CDR3 sequencing. Fresh whole blood from roughly ten HLA-typed healthy donors served as the source for isolating PBMCs. This sequence was found in a human donor in good health. The specimen sequenced was CD4+ T cells sorted from blood.

The CDR3 protein sequence reads: CASSVGQAPYGYTF. At the DNA level, the sequence is TGTGCCAGCAGTGTGGGACAGGCACCCTATGGCTACACCTTC. The chain uses TRBV6-6 and TRBJ1-2; 8 central nucleotides agree with TRBD1. V is cut back by 5 bases and J by 4 bases, with 6 bases in the junction unmatched. The CDR3 has 14 amino acids, counting the end cysteine and phenylalanine. The sequence is cut down to CDR3 DNA, 42 bases in frame from base 1. CDR1 and CDR2 (MNHNY, SVGAGI) derive from the germline V gene (reference sequence).